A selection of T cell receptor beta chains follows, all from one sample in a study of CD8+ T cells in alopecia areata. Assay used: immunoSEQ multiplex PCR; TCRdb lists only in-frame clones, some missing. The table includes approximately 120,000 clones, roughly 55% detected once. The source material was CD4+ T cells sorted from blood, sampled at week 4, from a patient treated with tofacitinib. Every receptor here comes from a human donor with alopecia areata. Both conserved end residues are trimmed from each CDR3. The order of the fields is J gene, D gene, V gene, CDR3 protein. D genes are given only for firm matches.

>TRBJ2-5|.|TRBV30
AWSVGTQETQY
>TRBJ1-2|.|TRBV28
ASIDHFYGYT
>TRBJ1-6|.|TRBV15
ATSRDPGAESPLH
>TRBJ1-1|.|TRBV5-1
ASSFTRVANTEAF
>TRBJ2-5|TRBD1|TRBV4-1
ASSHGTVETQY
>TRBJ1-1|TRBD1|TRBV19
ASSSYRGMDTEAF
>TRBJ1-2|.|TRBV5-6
ASSFWWDYGYT
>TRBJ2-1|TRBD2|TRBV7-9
ASSLALAASYNEQF
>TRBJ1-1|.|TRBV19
ASIQTGTEAF
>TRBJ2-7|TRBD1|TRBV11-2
ASSLDVRTGVSGYEQY
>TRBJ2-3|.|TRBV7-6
ASSLGPSTDTQY
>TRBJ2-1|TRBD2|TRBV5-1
ASSLAGAVNEQF
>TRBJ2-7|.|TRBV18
ASSSRQAYEQY
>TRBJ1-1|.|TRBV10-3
AISSGSDTEAF
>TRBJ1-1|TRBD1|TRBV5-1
ASRYRGTGRTEAF
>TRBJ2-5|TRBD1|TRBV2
ASSEEQGDRGTQY
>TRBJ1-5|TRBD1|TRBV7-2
ASSPGTVMKPQH
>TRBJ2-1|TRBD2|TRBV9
ASSVVSGGAGGSGNEQF
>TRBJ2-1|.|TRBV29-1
SVESSRGVSSYNEQF
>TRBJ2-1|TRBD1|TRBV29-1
SAKPGQGPNEQF
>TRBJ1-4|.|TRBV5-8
ASRRTGHDEEKLF
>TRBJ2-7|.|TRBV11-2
ASSLERGESYEQY
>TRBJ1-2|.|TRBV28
ASSLFIGDYGYT
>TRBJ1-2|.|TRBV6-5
ASSSNGHVSGYT
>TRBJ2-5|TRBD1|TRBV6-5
ASSTGVRETQY
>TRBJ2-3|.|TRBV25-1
ASSVGGDTQY
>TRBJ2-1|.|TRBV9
ASSVGNTGYNEQF
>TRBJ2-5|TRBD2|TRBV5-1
ASSLTSGFQETQY
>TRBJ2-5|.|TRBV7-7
ASSSTLRETQY
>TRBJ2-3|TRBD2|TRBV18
ASSPFLADTDTQY
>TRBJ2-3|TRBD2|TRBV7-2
ASSRGTSGIADTQY
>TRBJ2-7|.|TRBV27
ASMRFGYEQY
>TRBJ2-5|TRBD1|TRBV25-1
ASSSARGLGETQY
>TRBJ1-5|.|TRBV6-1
ASSEVNQPQH
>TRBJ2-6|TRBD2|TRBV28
ASSFGGTGANVLT
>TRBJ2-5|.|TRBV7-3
ASSFQRGETQY
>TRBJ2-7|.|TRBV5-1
ASSPGDRTYEQY
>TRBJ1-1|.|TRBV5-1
ASSGGAAQAEAF
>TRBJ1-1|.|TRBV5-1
ASSKGGTDITEAF
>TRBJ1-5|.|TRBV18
ASSPPSSDRQH
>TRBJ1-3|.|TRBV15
ATSRDLQKGNTIY
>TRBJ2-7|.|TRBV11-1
ATTKERVPSSEQY
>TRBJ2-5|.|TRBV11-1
ASSLEGRVGETQY